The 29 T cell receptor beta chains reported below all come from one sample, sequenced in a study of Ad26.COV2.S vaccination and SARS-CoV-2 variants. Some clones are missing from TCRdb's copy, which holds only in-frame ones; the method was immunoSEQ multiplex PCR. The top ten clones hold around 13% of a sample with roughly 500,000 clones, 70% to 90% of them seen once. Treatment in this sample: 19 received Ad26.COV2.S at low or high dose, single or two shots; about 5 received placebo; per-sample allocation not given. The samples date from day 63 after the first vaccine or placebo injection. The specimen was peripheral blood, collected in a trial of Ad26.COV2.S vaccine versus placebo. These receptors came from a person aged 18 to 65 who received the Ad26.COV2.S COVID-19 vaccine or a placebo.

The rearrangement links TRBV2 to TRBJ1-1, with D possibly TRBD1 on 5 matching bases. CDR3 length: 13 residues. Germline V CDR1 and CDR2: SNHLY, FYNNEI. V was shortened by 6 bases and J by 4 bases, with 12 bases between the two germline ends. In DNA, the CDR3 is TGTGCCAGCAGCTGGACCAGGGCCACTGAAGCTTTCTTT. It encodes CASSWTRATEAFF.

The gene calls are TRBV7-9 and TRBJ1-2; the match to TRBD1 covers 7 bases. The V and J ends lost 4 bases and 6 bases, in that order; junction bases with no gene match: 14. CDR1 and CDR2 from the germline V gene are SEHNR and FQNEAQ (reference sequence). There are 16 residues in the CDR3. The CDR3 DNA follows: TGTGCCAGCAGCTCGGGAATACCGGGACAGATTGATGGCTACACCTTC. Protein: CASSSGIPGQIDGYTF.

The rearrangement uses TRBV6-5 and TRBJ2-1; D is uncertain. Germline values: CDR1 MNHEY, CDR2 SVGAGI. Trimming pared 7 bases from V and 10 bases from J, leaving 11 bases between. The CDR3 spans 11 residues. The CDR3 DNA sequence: TGTGCCAGCAAACCCCCCCCCGAGCAGTTCTTC. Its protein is CASKPPPEQFF.

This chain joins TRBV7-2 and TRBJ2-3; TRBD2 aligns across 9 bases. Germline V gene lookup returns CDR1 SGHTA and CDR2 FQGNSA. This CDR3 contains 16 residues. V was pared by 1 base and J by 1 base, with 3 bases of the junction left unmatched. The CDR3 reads CASSLERLAGTDTQYF. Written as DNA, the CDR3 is TGTGCCAGCAGCTTAGAGAGACTAGCGGGCACAGATACGCAGTATTTT.

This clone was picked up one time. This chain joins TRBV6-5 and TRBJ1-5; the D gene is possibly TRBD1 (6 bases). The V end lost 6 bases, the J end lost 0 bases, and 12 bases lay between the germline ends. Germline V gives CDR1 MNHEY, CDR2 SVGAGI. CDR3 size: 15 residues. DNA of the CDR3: TGTGCCAGCAGGTCACAGGGTTATAGCAATCAGCCCCAGCATTTT. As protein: CASRSQGYSNQPQHF.

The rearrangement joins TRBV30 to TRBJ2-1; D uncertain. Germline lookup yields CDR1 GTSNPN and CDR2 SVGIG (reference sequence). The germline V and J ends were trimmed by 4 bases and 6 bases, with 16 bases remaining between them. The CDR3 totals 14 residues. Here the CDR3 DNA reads TGTGCCTGGAATGCGCTTGAGTTGGGCAATGAGCAGTTCTTC. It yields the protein CAWNALELGNEQFF.

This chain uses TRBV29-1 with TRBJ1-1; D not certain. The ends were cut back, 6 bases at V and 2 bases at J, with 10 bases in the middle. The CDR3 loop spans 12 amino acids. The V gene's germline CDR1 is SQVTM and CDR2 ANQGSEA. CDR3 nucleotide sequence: TGCAGCGTAGGAGCCCCTAACACTGAAGCTTTCTTT. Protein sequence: CSVGAPNTEAFF.

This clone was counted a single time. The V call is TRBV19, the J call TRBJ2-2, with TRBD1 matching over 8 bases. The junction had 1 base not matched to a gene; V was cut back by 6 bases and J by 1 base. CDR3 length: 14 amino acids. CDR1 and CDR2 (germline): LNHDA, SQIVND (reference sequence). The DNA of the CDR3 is TGTGCCAGTAGCGGGACAGGGAACACCGGGGAGCTGTTTTTT. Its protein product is CASSGTGNTGELFF.

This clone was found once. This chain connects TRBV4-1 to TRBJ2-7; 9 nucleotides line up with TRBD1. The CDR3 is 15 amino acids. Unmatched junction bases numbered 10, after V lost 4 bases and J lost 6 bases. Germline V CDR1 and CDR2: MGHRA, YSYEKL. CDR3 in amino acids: CASSRQQGAAREQYF. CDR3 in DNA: TGCGCCAGCAGCCGCCAACAGGGGGCAGCCCGCGAGCAGTACTTC.

In nucleotides, the CDR3 is TGTGCAAGTCGCTTGTCGTTGTGGTGCATTGTCTTACTCTCCTACAATGAGCAGTTCTTC. It codes for CASRLSLWCIVLLSYNEQFF. The rearrangement links TRBV12-2 to TRBJ2-1; the listed D gene, TRBD2, was not tested against the DNA. TRBV12-2 is designated a pseudogene. The CDR3 is 20 amino acids.

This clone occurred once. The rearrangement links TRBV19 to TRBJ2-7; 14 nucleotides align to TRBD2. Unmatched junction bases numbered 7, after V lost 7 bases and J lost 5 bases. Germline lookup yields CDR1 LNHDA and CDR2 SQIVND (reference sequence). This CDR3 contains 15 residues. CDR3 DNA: TGTGCCAGTAATCAAAGGGGACTAGCGGGGGACGAGCAGTACTTC. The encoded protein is CASNQRGLAGDEQYF. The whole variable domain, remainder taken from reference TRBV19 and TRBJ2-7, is DGGITQSPKYLFRKEGQNVTLSCEQNLNHDAMYWYRQDPGQGLRLIYYSQIVNDFQKGDIAEGYSVSREKKESFPLTVTSAQKNPTAFYLCASNQRGLAGDEQYFGPGTRLTVT.

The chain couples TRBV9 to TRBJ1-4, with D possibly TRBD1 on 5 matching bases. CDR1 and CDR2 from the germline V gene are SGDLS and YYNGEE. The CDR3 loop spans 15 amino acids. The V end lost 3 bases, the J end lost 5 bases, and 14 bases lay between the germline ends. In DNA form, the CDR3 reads TGTGCCAGCAGCGATGGGGCAGTTATAAATGAAAAACTGTTTTTT. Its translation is CASSDGAVINEKLFF.

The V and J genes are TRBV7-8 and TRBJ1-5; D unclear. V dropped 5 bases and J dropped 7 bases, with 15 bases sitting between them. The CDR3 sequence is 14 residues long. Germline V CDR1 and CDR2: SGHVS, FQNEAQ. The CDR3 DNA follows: TGTGCCAGCAGCCTCAGCTCAGCGGGGCAGCCCCAGCATTTT. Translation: CASSLSSAGQPQHF.

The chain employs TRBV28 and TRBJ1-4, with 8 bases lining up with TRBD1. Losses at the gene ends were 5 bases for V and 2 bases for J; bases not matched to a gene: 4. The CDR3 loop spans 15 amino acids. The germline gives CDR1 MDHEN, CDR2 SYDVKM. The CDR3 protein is CASSRTGWTNEKLFF. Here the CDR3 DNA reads TGTGCCAGCAGTCGGACAGGGTGGACTAATGAAAAACTGTTTTTT. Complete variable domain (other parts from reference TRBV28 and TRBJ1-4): DVKVTQSSRYLVKRTGEKVFLECVQDMDHENMFWYRQDPGLGLRLIYFSYDVKMKEKGDIPEGYSVSREKKERFSLILESASTNQTSMYLCASSRTGWTNEKLFFGSGTQLSVL.

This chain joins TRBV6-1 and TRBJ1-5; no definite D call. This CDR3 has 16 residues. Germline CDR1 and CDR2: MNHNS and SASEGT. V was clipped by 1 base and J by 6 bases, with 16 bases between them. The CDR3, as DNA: TGTGCCAGCAGTGAAGGCCCGCCGGGAGGCAGTCAGCCCCAGCATTTT. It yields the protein CASSEGPPGGSQPQHF.

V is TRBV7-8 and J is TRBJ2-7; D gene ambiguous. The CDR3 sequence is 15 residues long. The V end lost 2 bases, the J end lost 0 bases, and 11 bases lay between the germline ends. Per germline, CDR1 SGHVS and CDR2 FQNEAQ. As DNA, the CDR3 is TGTGCCAGCAGCTTACGTTCGGTGACCTCCTACGAGCAGTACTTC. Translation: CASSLRSVTSYEQYF.

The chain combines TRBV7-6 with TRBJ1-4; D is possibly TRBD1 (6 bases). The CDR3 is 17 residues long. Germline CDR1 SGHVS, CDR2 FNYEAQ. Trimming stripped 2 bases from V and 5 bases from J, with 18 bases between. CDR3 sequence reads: CASSLSPWTATNEKLFF. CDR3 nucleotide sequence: TGTGCCAGCAGCTTATCTCCGTGGACAGCCACGAATGAAAAACTGTTTTTT.

The CDR3 sequence: CASRRTTYTDTQYF. The CDR3 DNA is TGTGCCAGTAGGAGGACTACCTACACAGATACGCAGTATTTT. The rearrangement joins TRBV19 to TRBJ2-3; D may be TRBD2 (6 bases). Germline assignment: CDR1 LNHDA and CDR2 SQIVND (reference sequence). The CDR3 totals 14 residues. The V end was cut by 6 bases, the J end by 2 bases, with 12 bases between.

The CDR3 loop reads CASSAGGGRQPQHF. Written as DNA, the CDR3 is TGTGCCAGCAGCGCCGGTGGGGGACGGCAGCCCCAGCATTTT. The chain couples TRBV7-2 to TRBJ1-5; perhaps TRBD1 as D (5 bases). The CDR3 is 14 amino acids. V lost 5 bases to trimming and J lost 7 bases, with 15 bases between them. Germline values: CDR1 SGHTA, CDR2 FQGNSA. Together with reference TRBV7-2 and TRBJ1-5, the CDR3 gives the full variable domain: GAGVSQSPSNKVTEKGKDVELRCDPISGHTALYWYRQSLGQGLEFLIYFQGNSAPDKSGLPSDRFSAERTGGSVSTLTIQRTQQEDSAVYLCASSAGGGRQPQHFGDGTRLSIL.

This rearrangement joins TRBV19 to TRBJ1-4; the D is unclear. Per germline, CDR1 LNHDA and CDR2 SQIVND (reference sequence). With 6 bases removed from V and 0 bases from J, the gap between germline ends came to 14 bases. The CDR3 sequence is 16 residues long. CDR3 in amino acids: CASSNIRSATNEKLFF. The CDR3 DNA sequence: TGTGCCAGTAGCAACATAAGGAGCGCAACTAATGAAAAACTGTTTTTT.

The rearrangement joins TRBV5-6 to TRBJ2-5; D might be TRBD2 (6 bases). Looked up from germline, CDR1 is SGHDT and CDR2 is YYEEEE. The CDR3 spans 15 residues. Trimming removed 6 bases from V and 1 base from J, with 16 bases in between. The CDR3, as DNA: TGTGCCAGCAACCCCCTGGGGCGGGGCCAAGAGACCCAGTACTTC. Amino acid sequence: CASNPLGRGQETQYF.

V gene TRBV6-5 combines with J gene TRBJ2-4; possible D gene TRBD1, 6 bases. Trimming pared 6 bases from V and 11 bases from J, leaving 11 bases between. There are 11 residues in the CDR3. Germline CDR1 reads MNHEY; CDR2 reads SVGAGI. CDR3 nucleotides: TGTGCCAGCAGCCAGGGGCCGTTTCAGTACTTC. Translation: CASSQGPFQYF.

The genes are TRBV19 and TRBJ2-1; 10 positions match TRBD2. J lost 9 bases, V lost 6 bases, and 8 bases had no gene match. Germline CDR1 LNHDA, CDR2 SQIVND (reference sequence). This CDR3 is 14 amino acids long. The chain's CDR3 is CASRDSGRSGEQFF. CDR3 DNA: TGTGCCAGTAGAGATAGCGGGAGGTCTGGTGAGCAGTTCTTC.

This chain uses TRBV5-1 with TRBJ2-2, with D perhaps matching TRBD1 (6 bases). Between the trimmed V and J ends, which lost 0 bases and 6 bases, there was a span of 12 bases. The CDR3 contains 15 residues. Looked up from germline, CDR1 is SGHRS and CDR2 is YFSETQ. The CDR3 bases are TGCGCCAGCAGCTTGGTCCCTACAGGGTCCGGGGAGCTGTTTTTT. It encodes CASSLVPTGSGELFF.

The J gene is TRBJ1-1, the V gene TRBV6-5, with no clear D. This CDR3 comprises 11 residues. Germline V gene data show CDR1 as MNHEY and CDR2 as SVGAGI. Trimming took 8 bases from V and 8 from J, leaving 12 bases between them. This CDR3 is CASQPPGEAFF. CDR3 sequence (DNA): TGTGCCAGCCAACCCCCCGGGGAAGCTTTCTTT.

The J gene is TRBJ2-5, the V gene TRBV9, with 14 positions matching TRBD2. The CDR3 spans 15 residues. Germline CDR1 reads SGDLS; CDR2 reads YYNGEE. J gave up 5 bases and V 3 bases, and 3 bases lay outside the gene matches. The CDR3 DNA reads TGTGCCAGCAGCGCCGGGACTAGCGGGAGCGAGACCCAGTACTTC. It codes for CASSAGTSGSETQYF.

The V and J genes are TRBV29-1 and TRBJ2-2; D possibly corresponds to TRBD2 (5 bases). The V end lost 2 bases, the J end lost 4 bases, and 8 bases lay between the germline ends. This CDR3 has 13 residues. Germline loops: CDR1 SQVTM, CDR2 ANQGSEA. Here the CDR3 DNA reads TGCAGCGTTGAACGGCTAGCCACCGGGGAGCTGTTTTTT. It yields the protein CSVERLATGELFF.

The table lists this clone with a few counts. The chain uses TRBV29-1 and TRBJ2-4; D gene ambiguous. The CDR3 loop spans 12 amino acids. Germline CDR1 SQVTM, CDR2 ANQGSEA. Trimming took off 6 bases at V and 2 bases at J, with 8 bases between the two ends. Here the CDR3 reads CSVAMSKNIQYF. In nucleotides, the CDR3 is TGCAGCGTGGCCATGTCCAAAAACATTCAGTACTTC.

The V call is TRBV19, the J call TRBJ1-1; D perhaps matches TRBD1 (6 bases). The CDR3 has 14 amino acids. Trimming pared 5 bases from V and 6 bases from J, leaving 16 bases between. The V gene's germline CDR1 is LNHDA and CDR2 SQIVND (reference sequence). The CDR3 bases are TGTGCCAGTAGTTCTTACAGGGCGGCGGCTGAAGCTTTCTTT. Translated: CASSSYRAAAEAFF.